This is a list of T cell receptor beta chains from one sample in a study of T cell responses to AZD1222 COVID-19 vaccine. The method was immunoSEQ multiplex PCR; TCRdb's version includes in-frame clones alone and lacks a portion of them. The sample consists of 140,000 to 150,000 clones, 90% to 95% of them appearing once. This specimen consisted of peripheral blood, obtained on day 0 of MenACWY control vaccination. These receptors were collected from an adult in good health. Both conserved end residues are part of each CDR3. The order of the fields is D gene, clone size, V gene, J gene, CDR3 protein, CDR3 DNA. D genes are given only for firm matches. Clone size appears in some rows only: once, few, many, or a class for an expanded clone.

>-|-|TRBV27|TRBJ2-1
CASTEPGAFHEQFF
TGTGCCAGCACCGAACCCGGCGCCTTCCATGAGCAGTTCTTC
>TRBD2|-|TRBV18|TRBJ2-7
CASSHDSGRVDEQYF
TGTGCCAGCTCACATGATAGCGGGAGGGTTGATGAGCAGTACTTC
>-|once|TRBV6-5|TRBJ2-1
CASSQYNEQFF
TGTGCCAGCAGTCAGTACAATGAGCAGTTCTTC
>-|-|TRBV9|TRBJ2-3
CASSVEPGRTDTQYF
TGTGCCAGCAGCGTAGAACCGGGGCGCACAGATACGCAGTATTTT
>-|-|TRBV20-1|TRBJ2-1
CSARSKGEQFF
TGCAGTGCTAGATCGAAGGGAGAGCAGTTCTTC
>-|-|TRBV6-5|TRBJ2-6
CASSLMVGANVLTF
TGTGCCAGCAGTCTGATGGTTGGGGCCAACGTCCTGACTTTC
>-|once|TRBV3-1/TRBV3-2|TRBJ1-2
CASSPDGGNYGYTF
TGTGCCAGCAGCCCAGACGGGGGTAACTATGGCTACACCTTC
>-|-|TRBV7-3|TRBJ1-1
CASSLSGANTEAFF
TGTGCCAGCAGCTTATCGGGGGCTAACACTGAAGCTTTCTTT
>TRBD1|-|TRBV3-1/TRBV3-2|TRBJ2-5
CASSQDGGGGTGGETQYF
TGTGCCAGCAGCCAAGATGGGGGCGGCGGGACAGGCGGCGAGACCCAGTACTTC
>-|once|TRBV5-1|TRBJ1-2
CASSVQGYPGDGYTF
TGCGCCAGCAGCGTTCAGGGTTATCCGGGGGATGGCTACACCTTC
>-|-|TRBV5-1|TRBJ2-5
CASSTIPGQETQYF
TGCGCCAGCAGCACAATCCCAGGACAAGAGACCCAGTACTTC
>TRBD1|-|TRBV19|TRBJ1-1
CASSSQSYRGRTEAFF
TGTGCCAGTAGTTCCCAATCGTACAGGGGGCGGACTGAAGCTTTCTTT
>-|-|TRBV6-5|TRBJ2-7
CASSYSGRGQLYEQYF
TGTGCCAGCAGTTACTCGGGCAGGGGCCAACTCTACGAGCAGTACTTC
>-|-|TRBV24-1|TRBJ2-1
CATSDMSQGSYNEQFF
TGTGCCACCAGTGATATGAGCCAGGGAAGTTACAATGAGCAGTTCTTC
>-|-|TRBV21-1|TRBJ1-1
CASSKALGSEAFF
TGTGCCAGCAGCAAAGCGCTAGGGTCTGAAGCTTTCTTT
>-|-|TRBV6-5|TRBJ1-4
CASSYTAQTINEKLFF
TGTGCCAGCAGTTACACCGCCCAAACGATTAATGAAAAACTGTTTTTT
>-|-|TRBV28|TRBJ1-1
CASSLRQIRPEAFF
TGTGCCAGCAGTTTAAGGCAGATCCGTCCTGAAGCTTTCTTT
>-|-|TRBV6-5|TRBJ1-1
CASSYTEAFF
TGTGCCAGCAGTTACACTGAAGCTTTCTTT
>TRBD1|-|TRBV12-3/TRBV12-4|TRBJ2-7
CASSLGQTYEQYF
TGTGCCAGCAGCCTGGGACAGACCTACGAGCAGTACTTC
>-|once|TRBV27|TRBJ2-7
CASSPVSSYEQYF
TGTGCCAGCAGTCCGGTGTCCTCCTACGAGCAGTACTTC
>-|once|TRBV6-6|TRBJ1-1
CASRTANTEAFF
TGTGCCAGCAGGACAGCGAACACTGAAGCTTTCTTT
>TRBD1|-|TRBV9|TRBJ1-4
CASSTRTGANEKLFF
TGTGCCAGCAGCACCCGGACAGGGGCTAATGAAAAACTGTTTTTT
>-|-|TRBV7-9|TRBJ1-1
CASSPRGGQTEAFF
TGTGCCAGCAGCCCCCGCGGGGGGCAAACTGAAGCTTTCTTT
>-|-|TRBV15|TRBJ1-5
CATSRDVDSSNQPQHF
TGTGCCACCAGCAGAGATGTCGACAGTAGCAATCAGCCCCAGCATTTT
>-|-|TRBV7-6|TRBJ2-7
CASSLVDGSSYEQYF
TGTGCCAGCAGCTTAGTTGACGGGAGCTCCTACGAGCAGTACTTC
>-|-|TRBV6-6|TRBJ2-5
CASSYPTGTQETQYF
TGTGCCAGCAGTTACCCTACAGGGACCCAAGAGACCCAGTACTTC
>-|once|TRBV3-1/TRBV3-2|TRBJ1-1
CASSQDRVQAFF
TGTGCCAGCAGCCAAGATCGGGTGCAGGCTTTCTTT
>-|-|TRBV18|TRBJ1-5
CASSAYAAPNQPQHF
TGTGCCAGCTCAGCCTATGCAGCTCCGAATCAGCCCCAGCATTTT
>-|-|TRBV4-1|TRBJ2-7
CASSQESGTPRAYEQYF
TGCGCCAGCAGCCAAGAATCTGGGACACCACGCGCCTACGAGCAGTACTTC
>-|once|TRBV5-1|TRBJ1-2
CASSSRPRENYGYTF
TGCGCCAGCAGCTCCCGACCCCGGGAGAACTATGGCTACACCTTC
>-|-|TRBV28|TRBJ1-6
CASRGPGDGNSPLHF
TGTGCCAGCAGAGGACCGGGGGACGGAAATTCACCCCTCCACTTT
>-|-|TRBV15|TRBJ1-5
CATGLRGEGNQPQHF
TGTGCCACCGGTCTCCGGGGGGAAGGCAATCAGCCCCAGCATTTT
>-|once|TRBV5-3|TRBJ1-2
CARSRLPYINYGYTF
TGTGCCAGAAGCCGCCTCCCCTACATTAACTATGGCTACACCTTC
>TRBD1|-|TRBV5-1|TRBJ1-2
CASSLEQGARGYTF
TGCGCCAGCAGCTTGGAACAGGGGGCACGTGGCTACACCTTC
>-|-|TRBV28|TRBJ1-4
CASSPGTWEKLFF
TGTGCCAGCAGTCCCGGGACATGGGAAAAACTGTTTTTT
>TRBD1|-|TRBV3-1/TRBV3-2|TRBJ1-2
CASSDRGLIGYTF
TGTGCCAGCAGTGACAGGGGGCTCATTGGCTACACCTTC
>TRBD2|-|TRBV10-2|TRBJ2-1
CASSENSGSGRNEQFF
TGCGCCAGCAGTGAAAATAGCGGGTCCGGACGGAATGAGCAGTTCTTC
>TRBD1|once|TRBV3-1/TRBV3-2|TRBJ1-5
CASSQGGGTNQPQHF
TGTGCCAGCAGCCAAGGAGGGGGCACCAATCAGCCCCAGCATTTT
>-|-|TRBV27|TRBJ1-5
CASKDSAGNQPQHF
TGTGCCAGCAAAGACTCTGCAGGCAATCAGCCCCAGCATTTT
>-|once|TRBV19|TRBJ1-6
CASTWSSYNSPLHF
TGTGCCAGTACGTGGAGCTCCTATAATTCACCCCTCCACTTT
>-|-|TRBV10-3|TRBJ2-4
CAISETAGTGNIQYF
TGTGCCATCAGTGAGACAGCGGGGACAGGAAACATTCAGTACTTC